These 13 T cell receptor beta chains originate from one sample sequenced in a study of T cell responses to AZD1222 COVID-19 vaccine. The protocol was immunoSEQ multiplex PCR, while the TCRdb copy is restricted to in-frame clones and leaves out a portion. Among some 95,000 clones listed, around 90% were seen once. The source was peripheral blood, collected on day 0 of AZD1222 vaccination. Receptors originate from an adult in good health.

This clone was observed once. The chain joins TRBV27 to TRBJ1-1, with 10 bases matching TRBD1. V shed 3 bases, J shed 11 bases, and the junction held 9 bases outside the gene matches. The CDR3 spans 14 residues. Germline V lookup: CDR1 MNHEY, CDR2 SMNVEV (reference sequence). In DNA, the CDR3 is TGTGCCAGCAGTTTTGGACAGGGGGAAGGGGAGGCTTTCTTT. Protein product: CASSFGQGEGEAFF.

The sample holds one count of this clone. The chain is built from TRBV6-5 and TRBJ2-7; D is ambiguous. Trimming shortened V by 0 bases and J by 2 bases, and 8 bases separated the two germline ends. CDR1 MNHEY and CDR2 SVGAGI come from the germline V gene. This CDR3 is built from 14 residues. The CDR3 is CASSYSVGTYEQYF. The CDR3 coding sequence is TGTGCCAGCAGTTACTCGGTCGGAACCTACGAGCAGTACTTC.

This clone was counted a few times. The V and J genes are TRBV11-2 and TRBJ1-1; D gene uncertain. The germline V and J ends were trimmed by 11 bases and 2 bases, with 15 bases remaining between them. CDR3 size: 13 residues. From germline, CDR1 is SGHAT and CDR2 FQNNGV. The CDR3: CAAPGPKNTEAFF. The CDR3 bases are TGTGCCGCCCCGGGCCCAAAAAACACTGAAGCTTTCTTT.

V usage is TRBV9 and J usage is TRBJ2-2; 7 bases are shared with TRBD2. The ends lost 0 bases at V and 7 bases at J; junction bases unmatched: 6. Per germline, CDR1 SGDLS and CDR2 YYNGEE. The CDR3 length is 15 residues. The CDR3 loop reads CASSVVAGEGGELFF. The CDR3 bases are TGTGCCAGCAGCGTAGTTGCGGGGGAGGGCGGGGAGCTGTTTTTT.

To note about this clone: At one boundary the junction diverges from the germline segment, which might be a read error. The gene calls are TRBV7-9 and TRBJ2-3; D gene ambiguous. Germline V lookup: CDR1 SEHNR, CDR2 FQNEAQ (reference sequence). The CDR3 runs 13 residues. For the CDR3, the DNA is TGTGCCAGCTGCTTGATGGTCGGAGATACGCAGTATTTT. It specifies CASCLMVGDTQYF.

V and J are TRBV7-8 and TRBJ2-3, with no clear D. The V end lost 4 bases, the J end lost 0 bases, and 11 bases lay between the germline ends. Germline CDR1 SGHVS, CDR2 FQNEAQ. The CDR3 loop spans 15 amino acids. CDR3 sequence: CASSSGRISTDTQYF. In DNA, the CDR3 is TGTGCCAGCAGCTCAGGACGCATTAGCACAGATACGCAGTATTTT.

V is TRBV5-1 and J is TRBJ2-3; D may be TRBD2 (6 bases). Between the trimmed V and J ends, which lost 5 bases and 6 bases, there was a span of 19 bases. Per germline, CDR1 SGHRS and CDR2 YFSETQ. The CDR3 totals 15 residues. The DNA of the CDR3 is TGCGCCAGCAGTAAACTATCAAATAGCGGTGATACGCAGTATTTT. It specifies CASSKLSNSGDTQYF.

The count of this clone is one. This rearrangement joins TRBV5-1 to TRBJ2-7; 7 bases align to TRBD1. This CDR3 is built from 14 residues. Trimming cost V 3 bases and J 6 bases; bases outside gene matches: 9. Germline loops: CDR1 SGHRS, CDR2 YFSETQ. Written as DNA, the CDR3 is TGCGCCAGCAGCTGGGGGATGACAGGGCCCGAGCAGTACTTC. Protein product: CASSWGMTGPEQYF.

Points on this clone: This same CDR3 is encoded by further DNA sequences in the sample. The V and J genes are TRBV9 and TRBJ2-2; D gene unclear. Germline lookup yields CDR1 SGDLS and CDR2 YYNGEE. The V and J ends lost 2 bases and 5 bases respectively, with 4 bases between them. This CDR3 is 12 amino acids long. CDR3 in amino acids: CASSVRTGELFF. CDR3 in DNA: TGTGCCAGCAGCGTTAGAACCGGGGAGCTGTTTTTT.

The CDR3 DNA is TGTGCCAGTAGTATGAGGGGGGCCGAGGGAGATACGCAGTATTTT. Translation: CASSMRGAEGDTQYF. V and J are TRBV19 and TRBJ2-3; D may be TRBD1 or TRBD2 (6 bases each). In germline, CDR1 is LNHDA, CDR2 SQIVND (reference sequence). The CDR3 length is 15 residues. The V and J ends lost 3 bases and 5 bases respectively, with 15 bases between them.

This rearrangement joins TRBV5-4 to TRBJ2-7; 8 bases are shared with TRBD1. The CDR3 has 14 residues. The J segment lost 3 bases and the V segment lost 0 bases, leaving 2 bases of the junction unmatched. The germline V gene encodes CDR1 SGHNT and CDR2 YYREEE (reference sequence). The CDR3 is CASSLDRGSYEQYF. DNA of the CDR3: TGTGCCAGCAGCTTGGACAGGGGGAGCTACGAGCAGTACTTC.

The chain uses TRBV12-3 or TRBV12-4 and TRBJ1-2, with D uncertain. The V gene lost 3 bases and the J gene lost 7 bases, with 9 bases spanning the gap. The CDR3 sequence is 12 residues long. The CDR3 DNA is TGTGCCAGCAGTTTTTGGGGAGCTGGCTACACCTTC. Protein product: CASSFWGAGYTF.

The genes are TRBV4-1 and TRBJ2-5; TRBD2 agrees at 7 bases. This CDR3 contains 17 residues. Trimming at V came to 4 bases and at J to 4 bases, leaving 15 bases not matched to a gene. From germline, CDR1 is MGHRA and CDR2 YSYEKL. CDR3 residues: CASSRRGMTGGGETQYF. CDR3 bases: TGCGCCAGCAGCCGAAGGGGAATGACGGGGGGTGGAGAGACCCAGTACTTC.